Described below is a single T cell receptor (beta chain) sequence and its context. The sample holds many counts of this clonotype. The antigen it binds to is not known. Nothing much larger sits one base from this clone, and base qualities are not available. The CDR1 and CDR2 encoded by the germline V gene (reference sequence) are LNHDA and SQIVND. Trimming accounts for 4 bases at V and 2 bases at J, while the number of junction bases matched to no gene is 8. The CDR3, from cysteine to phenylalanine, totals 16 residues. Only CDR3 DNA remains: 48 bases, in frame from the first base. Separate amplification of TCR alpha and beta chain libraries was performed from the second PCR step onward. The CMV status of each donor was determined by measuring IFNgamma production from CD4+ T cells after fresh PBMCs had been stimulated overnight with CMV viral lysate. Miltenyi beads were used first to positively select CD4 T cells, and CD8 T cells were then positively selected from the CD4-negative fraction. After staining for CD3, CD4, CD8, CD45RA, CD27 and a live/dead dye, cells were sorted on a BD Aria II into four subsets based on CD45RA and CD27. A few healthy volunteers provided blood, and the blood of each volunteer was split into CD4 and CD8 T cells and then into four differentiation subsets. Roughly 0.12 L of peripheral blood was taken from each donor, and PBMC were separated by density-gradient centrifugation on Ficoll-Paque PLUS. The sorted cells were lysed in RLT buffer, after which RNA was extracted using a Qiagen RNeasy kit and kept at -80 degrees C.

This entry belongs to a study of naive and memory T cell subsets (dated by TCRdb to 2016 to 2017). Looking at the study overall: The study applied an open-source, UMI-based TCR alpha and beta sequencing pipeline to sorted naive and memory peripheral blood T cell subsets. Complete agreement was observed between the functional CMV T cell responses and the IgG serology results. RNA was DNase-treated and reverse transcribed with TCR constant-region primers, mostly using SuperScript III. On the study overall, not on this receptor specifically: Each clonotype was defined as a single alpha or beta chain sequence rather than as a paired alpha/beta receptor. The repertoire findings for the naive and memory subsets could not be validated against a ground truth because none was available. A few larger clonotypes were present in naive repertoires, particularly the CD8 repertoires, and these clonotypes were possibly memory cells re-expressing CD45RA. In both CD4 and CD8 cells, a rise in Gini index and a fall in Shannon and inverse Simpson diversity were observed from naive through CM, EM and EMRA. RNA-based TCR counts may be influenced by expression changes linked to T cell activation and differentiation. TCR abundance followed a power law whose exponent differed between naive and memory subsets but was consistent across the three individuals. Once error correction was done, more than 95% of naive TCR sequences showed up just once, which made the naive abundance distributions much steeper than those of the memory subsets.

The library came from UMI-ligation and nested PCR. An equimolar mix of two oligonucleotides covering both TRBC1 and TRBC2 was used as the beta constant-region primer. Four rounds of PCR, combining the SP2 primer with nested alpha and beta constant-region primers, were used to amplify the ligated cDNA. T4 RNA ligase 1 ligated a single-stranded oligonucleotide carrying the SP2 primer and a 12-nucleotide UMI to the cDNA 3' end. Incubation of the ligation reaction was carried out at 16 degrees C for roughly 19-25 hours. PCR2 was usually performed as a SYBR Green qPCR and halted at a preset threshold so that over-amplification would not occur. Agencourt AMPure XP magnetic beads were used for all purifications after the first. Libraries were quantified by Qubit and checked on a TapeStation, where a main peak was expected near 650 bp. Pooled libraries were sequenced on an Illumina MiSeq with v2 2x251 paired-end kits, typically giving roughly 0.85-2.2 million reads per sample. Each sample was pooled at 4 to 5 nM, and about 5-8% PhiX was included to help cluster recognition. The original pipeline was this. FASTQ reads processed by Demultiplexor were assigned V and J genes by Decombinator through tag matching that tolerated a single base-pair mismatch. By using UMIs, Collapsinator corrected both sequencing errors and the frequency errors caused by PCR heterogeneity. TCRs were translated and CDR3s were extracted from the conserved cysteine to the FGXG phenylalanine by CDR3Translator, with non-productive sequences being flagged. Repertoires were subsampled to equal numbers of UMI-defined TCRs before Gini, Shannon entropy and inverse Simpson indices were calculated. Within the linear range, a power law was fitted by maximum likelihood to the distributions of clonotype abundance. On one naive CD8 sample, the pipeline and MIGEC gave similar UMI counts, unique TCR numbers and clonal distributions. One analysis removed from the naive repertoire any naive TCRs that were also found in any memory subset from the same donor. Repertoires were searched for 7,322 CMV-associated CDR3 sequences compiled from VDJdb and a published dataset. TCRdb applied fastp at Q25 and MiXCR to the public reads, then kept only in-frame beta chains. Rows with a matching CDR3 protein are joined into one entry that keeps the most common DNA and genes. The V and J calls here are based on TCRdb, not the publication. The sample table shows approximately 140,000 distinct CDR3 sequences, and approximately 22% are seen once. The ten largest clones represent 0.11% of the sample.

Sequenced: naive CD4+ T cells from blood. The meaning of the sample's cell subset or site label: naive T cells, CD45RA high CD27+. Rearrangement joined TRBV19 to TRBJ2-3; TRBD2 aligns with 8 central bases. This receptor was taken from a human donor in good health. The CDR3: CASSSPGRGVTDTQYF. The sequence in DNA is TGTGCCAGTAGTAGTCCCGGGAGGGGTGTCACAGATACGCAGTATTTT.